One and the same sample provided the 13 T cell receptor beta chains below, sequenced in a study of T cells after yellow fever vaccination. TCRdb recomputed calls from the 5' RACE reads with MiXCR, one row per CDR3 protein. Here the sample spans about 50,000 distinct CDR3 sequences, 7.4% being singletons. The material sequenced was CD8+ T cells sorted from PBMCs, taken approximately 15 days after the first yellow fever vaccination. Receptors originate from a man between 18 and 29 years old who received the YFV17D yellow fever vaccine.

The table lists this clonotype with many counts. This chain uses TRBV28 with TRBJ2-7; D is unclear. V shed 8 bases and J shed 3 bases, with 14 bases lying between them. The CDR3 totals 13 residues. Germline V CDR1 and CDR2: MDHEN, SYDVKM. Written as DNA, the CDR3 is TGTGCCAGCTCCCCAGCCCGACACTACGAGCAGTACGTC. Translated: CASSPARHYEQYV.

This clonotype was seen repeatedly, ten times or more. The gene calls are TRBV4-1 and TRBJ2-1, with D unresolved. The germline CDR1 and CDR2 sequences are MGHRA and YSYEKL. Trimming removed 0 bases at V and 6 bases at J, with 27 bases between. The CDR3 spans 20 residues. The CDR3 DNA reads TGCGCCAGCAGCCAAGATCGGATGGGCAAGACCAGGCCTCCCTCCAATGAGCAGTTCTTC. Amino acids: CASSQDRMGKTRPPSNEQFF.

This clonotype has a count of ten or more. This chain links TRBV27 with TRBJ2-7, with 7 bases that match TRBD1. The junction had 8 bases not matched to a gene; V was cut back by 5 bases and J by 4 bases. The CDR3 runs 14 residues. Germline-derived CDR1 and CDR2 are MNHEY and SMNVEV (reference sequence). Here the CDR3 DNA reads TGTGCCAGCAGTCAACCGGGACAGTTATACGAGCAGTACTTC. It encodes CASSQPGQLYEQYF.

Ten or more counts support this clonotype. DNA for the CDR3: TGTGCCAGCAGCCCGTCGGACAAGTATGGCTACACCTTC. This sequence encodes CASSPSDKYGYTF. This chain connects TRBV27 to TRBJ1-2, with D possibly being TRBD1 (5 bases). V was cut by 6 bases and J by 5 bases, with 13 bases left in between. The CDR3 length is 13 residues. The germline V gene has CDR1 MNHEY and CDR2 SMNVEV (reference sequence).

This clonotype was detected ten times or more. The gene calls are TRBV9 and TRBJ2-1; 7 bases match TRBD2. Germline V lookup: CDR1 SGDLS, CDR2 YYNGEE. V lost 3 bases to trimming and J lost 0 bases; unmatched junction nucleotides: 6. The CDR3 loop spans 16 amino acids. The CDR3 DNA follows: TGTGCCAGCAGCGGGGGGGGATTCCCCTCCTACAATGAGCAGTTCTTC. Translated, it gives CASSGGGFPSYNEQFF. Supplemented by reference TRBV9 and TRBJ2-1, the full variable domain reads DSGVTQTPKHLITATGQRVTLRCSPRSGDLSVYWYQQSLDQGLQFLIQYYNGEERAKGNILERFSAQQFPDLHSELNLSSLELGDSALYFCASSGGGFPSYNEQFFGPGTRLTVL.

The chain recombines TRBV18 with TRBJ1-2; 8 bases agree with TRBD1. The CDR3 contains 16 residues. With 4 bases clipped from V and 5 bases from J, the junction kept 12 bases outside the gene matches. In germline, CDR1 is KGHSH, CDR2 LQKENI. This chain's CDR3 is CASSRSRDRRPYGYTF. The CDR3 bases are TGTGCCAGCTCACGATCAAGGGACAGGCGACCTTATGGCTACACCTTC.

Worth noting for this clonotype: A much larger clonotype is one base distant, so this may be a read error. This chain joins TRBV2 and TRBJ1-1; no reliable D call. V lost 3 bases, J lost 6 bases, and 17 bases lay in between. Germline V lookup: CDR1 SNHLY, CDR2 FYNNEI. CDR3 length: 15 amino acids. CDR3 residues: CASSEWVQSPSEAFF. In nucleotides, the CDR3 is TGTGCCAGCAGTGAGTGGGTGCAAAGTCCCTCTGAAGCTTTCTTT.

This clonotype was counted ten times or more. The chain couples TRBV4-3 to TRBJ1-2; 7 bases align to TRBD1. The CDR3 consists of 15 residues. Per the germline V gene, CDR1 is LGHNA and CDR2 is YSLEER. Trimming removed 0 bases from V and 4 bases from J; junction bases left unmatched: 5. CDR3 region: CASSQDRGLSYGYTF. CDR3 sequence (DNA): TGCGCCAGCAGCCAAGATAGGGGGCTAAGCTATGGCTACACCTTC.

The table lists this clonotype with many counts. V gene TRBV27 combines with J gene TRBJ1-1, with D perhaps TRBD1 (5 bases). Germline lookup yields CDR1 MNHEY and CDR2 SMNVEV (reference sequence). Trimming removed 0 bases from V and 4 bases from J, with 12 bases in between. This CDR3 has 15 residues. The CDR3 spells CASSLSGGRGTEAFF. The CDR3 DNA reads TGTGCCAGCAGTTTATCTGGGGGAAGAGGCACTGAAGCTTTCTTT.

This clonotype was detected ten times or more. The V and J genes are TRBV6-5 and TRBJ2-2; D is uncertain. The CDR3 contains 13 residues. The germline gives CDR1 MNHEY, CDR2 SVGAGI. With 2 bases removed from V and 7 bases from J, the gap between germline ends came to 8 bases. The CDR3 protein is CASSYRADGELFF. The CDR3 DNA sequence: TGTGCCAGCAGTTACAGGGCCGACGGGGAGCTGTTTTTT.

This clonotype was seen at least ten times. The V and J genes are TRBV6-4 and TRBJ1-2; 10 nucleotides agree with TRBD1. Germline V gene lookup returns CDR1 MRHNA and CDR2 SNTAGT. The CDR3 has 16 amino acids. V was pared by 6 bases and J by 3 bases, with 10 bases of the junction left unmatched. CDR3 DNA sequence: TGTGCCAGCAGCGAATTCGGGACAGGGGCTCACTATGGCTACACCTTC. Protein sequence: CASSEFGTGAHYGYTF.

V gene TRBV5-1 combines with J gene TRBJ2-7; a possible D gene is TRBD1 (6 bases). Germline CDR1 SGHRS, CDR2 YFSETQ. CDR3 length equals 13 residues. V shed 0 bases and J shed 9 bases, with 13 bases lying between them. CDR3 sequence reads: CASSLGLQGGQYF. The DNA for the CDR3 is TGCGCCAGCAGCTTGGGCCTCCAAGGGGGGCAGTACTTC.

This clonotype was picked up many times. The chain carries TRBV7-9 and TRBJ2-7; D call uncertain. Germline V lookup: CDR1 SEHNR, CDR2 FQNEAQ (reference sequence). The CDR3 length is 12 residues. V was pared by 0 bases and J by 5 bases, with 5 bases between. CDR3: CASSLALNEQYF. CDR3 sequence (DNA): TGTGCCAGCAGCTTAGCGCTAAACGAGCAGTACTTC. Based on the CDR3 plus reference TRBV7-9 and TRBJ2-7, the full variable domain is DTGVSQNPRHKITKRGQNVTFRCDPISEHNRLYWYRQTLGQGPEFLTYFQNEAQLEKSRLLSDRFSAERPKGSFSTLEIQRTEQGDSAMYLCASSLALNEQYFGPGTRLTVT.